One and the same sample provided the 3 T cell receptor beta chains below, sequenced in a study of CD8 T cells in ankylosing spondylitis. Study findings and constraints: Within ankylosing spondylitis blood, a TCR beta motif made up of seven to nine highly homologous variants appeared to be characteristic.

One entry per CDR3 protein, called by TCRdb with MiXCR from the 5' RACE reads. The table has about 800,000 distinct CDR3 sequences, about 12% seen once; the top ten hold under 0.6%. These TCRs' antigens remain unknown. The source material was blood, either unsorted or a sorted T cell fraction (not recorded which). Source of these receptors: a male donor with ankylosing spondylitis.

This clonotype showed up just a few times. The chain links TRBV20-1 to TRBJ2-6; no clear D. CDR1 is DFQATT, CDR2 SNEGSKA, per germline (reference sequence). The germline V and J ends were trimmed by 0 bases and 0 bases, with 6 bases remaining between them. The CDR3 has 15 amino acids. CDR3 amino acids: CSARDPLSGANVLTF. The CDR3 DNA is TGCAGTGCTAGAGATCCTCTCTCTGGGGCCAACGTCCTGACTTTC.

V is TRBV30 and J is TRBJ2-3, with D perhaps TRBD1 or TRBD2 (5 bases each). V dropped 3 bases and J dropped 6 bases, with 22 bases sitting between them. The CDR3 spans 16 residues. The V gene's germline CDR1 is GTSNPN and CDR2 SVGIG (reference sequence). The CDR3 reads CAWSAARGGVADTQYF. For the CDR3, the DNA is TGTGCCTGGAGCGCAGCGAGGGGCGGAGTTGCGGATACGCAGTATTTT.

The chain joins TRBV5-5 to TRBJ2-1; 7 bases agree with TRBD2. Unmatched junction bases numbered 8, after V lost 4 bases and J lost 7 bases. Germline loops: CDR1 SGHKS, CDR2 YYEKEE (reference sequence). This CDR3 spans 14 amino acids. CDR3 DNA sequence: TGTGCCAGCAGCGTAGGACTAGGTTTTAATGAGCAGTTCTTC. Its protein product is CASSVGLGFNEQFF.